The next 2 T cell receptor beta chains were all read from a single sample in a study of PD-1 blockade in classical Hodgkin lymphoma (dated by TCRdb to the early 2020s). Library construction relied on the immunoSEQ multiplex PCR assay. TCRdb retrieved this table from immuneACCESS and kept in-frame rearrangements only. Not all clones are present; in checked studies, unresolved V genes account for under half, and no reason is known for the remainder. This sample lists about 110,000 clones; nearly 90% were detected once. The ten largest clonotypes hold just under 20% of the sample. What this sample's time point label stands for: cycle 2 day 1 (C2D1) of nivolumab. Relapse after autologous stem cell transplantation had occurred in all trial patients, and cohorts A, B and C were distinguished by prior brentuximab vedotin exposure. The sample here was peripheral blood mononuclear cells (PBMCs), taken before the second cycle of nivolumab. The receptors come from a human donor with classical Hodgkin lymphoma.

The V call is TRBV5-4, the J call TRBJ2-5, with D unclear. The CDR3 is 13 residues long. V was pared by 4 bases and J by 1 base, with 8 bases between. CDR1 and CDR2 from the germline V gene are SGHNT and YYREEE (reference sequence). The CDR3 DNA follows: TGTGCCAGCAGCCCGAAGACCCAAGAGACCCAGTACTTC. Its translation is CASSPKTQETQYF. Full variable domain (missing parts from reference TRBV5-4 and TRBJ2-5): ETGVTQSPTHLIKTRGQQVTLRCSSQSGHNTVSWYQQALGQGPQFIFQYYREEENGRGNFPPRFSGLQFPNYSSELNVNALELDDSALYLCASSPKTQETQYFGPGTRLLVL.

The genes are TRBV12-5 and TRBJ1-1; TRBD1 matches at 11 bases. Germline V gives CDR1 LGHNT, CDR2 FRNRAP. The CDR3 has 16 amino acids. V lost 1 base to trimming and J lost 7 bases; unmatched junction nucleotides: 8. The CDR3 nucleotides read TGTGCTAGTGGTTTGGACCCCGGGACAGGGGGAGATGAAGCTTTCTTT. It specifies CASGLDPGTGGDEAFF.